The subject of this entry is one TCR beta chain. Its specificity is not known. The sample comes from a study of cytomegalovirus exposure and HLA in healthy donors. Study outcomes and limitations: Reports described diagnosis of cytomegalovirus status by the classifier as highly specific and sensitive. It is likely that the observed cluster of highly shared sequence variants was a sequencing artifact. A reported reduction in N-insertions relative to the 666-donor mean was seen in an Asian-associated ancestry cluster in a later analysis. Later analysis identified a missense DCLRE1C variant that was linked to TCR beta V- and J-gene trimming.

Germline CDR1 reads SGHVS; CDR2 reads FQNEAQ. The J segment lost 6 bases and the V segment lost 1 base, leaving 7 bases of the junction unmatched. This CDR3 spans 16 amino acids. A multiplex PCR was run with 60 Vbeta primers and 13 Jbeta primers. Assay used: immunoSEQ multiplex PCR; TCRdb lists only in-frame clones, some missing. The sample records just under 45,000 clones, around 53% being singletons. Material: PBMCs. This TCR derives from a man in his 60s in good health and CMV-seronegative. This chain uses TRBV7-8 with TRBJ2-7, with 12 bases identical to TRBD1. The CDR3 is CASSLVGTGGRLEQYF. CDR3 nucleotides: TGTGCCAGCAGCTTAGTTGGGACAGGGGGCAGACTCGAGCAGTACTTC.